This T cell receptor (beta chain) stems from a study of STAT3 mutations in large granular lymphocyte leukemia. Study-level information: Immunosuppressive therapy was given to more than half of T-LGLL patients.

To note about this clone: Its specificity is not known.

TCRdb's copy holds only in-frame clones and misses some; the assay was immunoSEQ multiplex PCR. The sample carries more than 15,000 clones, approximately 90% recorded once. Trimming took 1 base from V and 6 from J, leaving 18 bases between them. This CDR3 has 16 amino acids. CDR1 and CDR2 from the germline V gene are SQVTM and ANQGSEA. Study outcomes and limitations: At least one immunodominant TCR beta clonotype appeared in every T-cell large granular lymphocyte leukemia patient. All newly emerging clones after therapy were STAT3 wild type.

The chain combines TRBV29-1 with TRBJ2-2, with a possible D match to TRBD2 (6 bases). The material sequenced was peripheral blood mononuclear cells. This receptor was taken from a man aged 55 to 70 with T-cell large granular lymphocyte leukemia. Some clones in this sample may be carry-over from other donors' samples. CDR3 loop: CSVEGGWGVSAGELFF. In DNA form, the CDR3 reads TGCAGCGTTGAAGGGGGATGGGGGGTGAGCGCCGGGGAGCTGTTTTTT.